The 16 T cell receptor beta chains listed next were all sequenced from one sample in a study of blood T cell repertoires in COVID-19. Sequencing was performed with immunoSEQ multiplex PCR; in TCRdb, only in-frame clones are kept and a portion is missing. The data contain about 63,000 clones, 70% to 85% of them singletons. The sample taken for sequencing was peripheral blood. All receptors derive from a human donor in a cohort sampled during active COVID-19.

The V call is TRBV11-1, the J call TRBJ1-6; D may be TRBD1 (6 bases). Trimming removed 5 bases at V and 10 bases at J, with 18 bases between. The CDR3 spans 15 residues. The germline CDR1 and CDR2 sequences are SGHAT and FQDESV (reference sequence). This chain's CDR3 is CASSLNSDSRSPLHF. The CDR3, as DNA: TGTGCCAGCAGCCTTAATTCGGACAGTCGATCACCCCTCCACTTT.

This clone is a singleton in its sample. The chain carries TRBV28 and TRBJ2-2, with D hard to call. The V gene's germline CDR1 is MDHEN and CDR2 SYDVKM. Trimming stripped 5 bases from V and 3 bases from J, with 13 bases between. This CDR3 spans 15 amino acids. This CDR3 reads CASSLSRRDTGELFF. CDR3 DNA: TGTGCCAGCAGTCTATCACGCCGCGACACCGGGGAGCTGTTTTTT.

This rearrangement joins TRBV7-3 to TRBJ2-1; D might be TRBD1 (7 bases). Germline V gives CDR1 SGHTA, CDR2 FQGTGA. The CDR3 length is 16 residues. The V and J ends lost 4 bases and 6 bases respectively, with 19 bases between them. In DNA, the CDR3 is TGTGCCAGCAGCTCAGACAGGGAAAGGGGAGGCAATGAGCAGTTCTTC. Its protein product is CASSSDRERGGNEQFF.

The V and J genes are TRBV5-1 and TRBJ2-5; D perhaps matches TRBD1 (5 bases). V shed 5 bases and J shed 2 bases, with 13 bases lying between them. Germline CDR1 SGHRS, CDR2 YFSETQ. This CDR3 comprises 14 residues. CDR3: CASSFLTAQETQYF. CDR3 bases: TGCGCCAGCAGTTTTCTGACAGCACAAGAGACCCAGTACTTC.

The chain carries TRBV25-1 and TRBJ2-7; D may be TRBD2 (6 bases). The germline V gene encodes CDR1 MGHDK and CDR2 SYGVNS. V was clipped by 0 bases and J by 4 bases, with 13 bases between them. The length of the CDR3 is 15 residues. CDR3 loop: CASSEYGAGGYEQYF. The CDR3 DNA follows: TGTGCCAGCAGTGAATATGGAGCGGGCGGTTACGAGCAGTACTTC.

The table lists this clone with a count of one. The rearrangement uses TRBV30 and TRBJ2-7; no definite D call. Trimming left V 5 bases short and J 3 bases short, with 14 bases between. The germline V gene encodes CDR1 GTSNPN and CDR2 SVGIG (reference sequence). This CDR3 has 13 amino acids. Here the CDR3 reads CAWDKRRSYEQYF. Here the CDR3 DNA reads TGTGCCTGGGATAAACGTAGGAGCTACGAGCAGTACTTC.

The V call is TRBV18, the J call TRBJ1-1; D is unclear. From germline, CDR1 is KGHSH and CDR2 LQKENI. CDR3 length: 15 residues. The V end lost 2 bases, the J end lost 0 bases, and 10 bases lay between the germline ends. In DNA, the CDR3 is TGTGCCAGCTCACCAGACATTTCAATGAACACTGAAGCTTTCTTT. Its protein is CASSPDISMNTEAFF.

The sample holds one count of this clone. This chain joins TRBV9 and TRBJ2-7, with 9 bases fitting TRBD2. The CDR3 extends over 14 amino acids. Germline V gene sequence: CDR1 SGDLS, CDR2 YYNGEE. The trim removed 3 bases at V and 3 bases at J, leaving 4 bases unmatched. CDR3 residues: CASSAREGVYEQYF. The CDR3 nucleotides read TGTGCCAGCAGCGCGCGGGAGGGCGTCTACGAGCAGTACTTC.

The rearrangement joins TRBV20-1 to TRBJ2-3; 11 nucleotides match TRBD2. CDR1 and CDR2 from the germline V gene are DFQATT and SNEGSKA (reference sequence). The J segment lost 3 bases and the V segment lost 3 bases, leaving 5 bases of the junction unmatched. The CDR3 contains 15 residues. The CDR3 sequence: CSASRSGRATDTQYF. The CDR3 DNA reads TGCAGTGCTAGTCGTAGCGGGAGGGCGACAGATACGCAGTATTTT.

The count of this clone is one. The gene calls are TRBV19 and TRBJ2-3; no clear D. Germline assignment: CDR1 LNHDA and CDR2 SQIVND (reference sequence). The CDR3 length is 14 residues. V shed 4 bases and J shed 2 bases, with 10 bases lying between them. The CDR3 region is CASSRNRYTDTQYF. In DNA, the CDR3 is TGTGCCAGTAGTAGGAACAGATACACAGATACGCAGTATTTT.

This chain connects TRBV28 to TRBJ2-1; 7 nucleotides align to TRBD2. This CDR3 has 15 residues. With V trimmed by 6 bases and J by 4 bases, 9 bases remained unmatched. The germline V gene has CDR1 MDHEN and CDR2 SYDVKM. DNA of the CDR3: TGTGCCAGCAGGGGATCTAGCGGAGTGTACAATGAGCAGTTCTTC. It yields the protein CASRGSSGVYNEQFF.

The CDR3 spells CASSQDLGSRVTGELFF. For the CDR3, the DNA is TGTGCCAGCAGCCAAGATCTCGGTTCCCGGGTCACCGGGGAGCTGTTTTTT. The rearrangement joins TRBV3-1 (or the pseudogene TRBV3-2) to TRBJ2-2; no definite D call. There are 17 residues in the CDR3. The germline CDR1 and CDR2 sequences are LGHDT and YNNKEL (reference sequence). Trimming stripped 0 bases from V and 4 bases from J, with 15 bases between.

The sample holds one count of this clone. The chain joins TRBV5-6 to TRBJ1-4, with 8 bases fitting TRBD1. The germline V gene has CDR1 SGHDT and CDR2 YYEEEE. The junction had 8 bases not matched to a gene; V was cut back by 4 bases and J by 6 bases. This CDR3 region has 15 residues. In DNA, the CDR3 is TGTGCCAGCAGCGAAACAGGGGGATATGATGAAAAACTGTTTTTT. Residues: CASSETGGYDEKLFF.

This clone has more than one count but fewer than ten. The V call is TRBV28, the J call TRBJ2-2; 9 bases align to TRBD2. Losses at the gene ends were 2 bases for V and 5 bases for J; bases not matched to a gene: 6. The CDR3 contains 16 residues. The germline V gene encodes CDR1 MDHEN and CDR2 SYDVKM. In DNA form, the CDR3 reads TGTGCCAGCAGTTTACACCTAGCGGGAAATACCGGGGAGCTGTTTTTT. It yields the protein CASSLHLAGNTGELFF.

The rearrangement links TRBV2 to TRBJ2-7, with TRBD1 matching 7 bases. Germline CDR1 reads SNHLY; CDR2 reads FYNNEI. This CDR3 has 14 residues. V lost 1 base and J lost 4; bases outside the gene matches: 4. CDR3 sequence: CASSEGGRGYEQYF. The DNA of the CDR3 is TGTGCCAGCAGTGAAGGGGGCAGGGGGTACGAGCAGTACTTC.

V and J are TRBV12-5 and TRBJ1-3; 10 bases are a match to TRBD1. CDR3 length: 17 amino acids. The junction had 8 bases not matched to a gene; V was cut back by 0 bases and J by 6 bases. Germline CDR1 reads LGHNT; CDR2 reads FRNRAP. CDR3 loop: CASGLVPPGQGINTIYF. CDR3 bases: TGTGCTAGTGGTTTGGTACCACCGGGACAGGGGATAAACACCATATATTTT.